Below, one T cell receptor beta chain is given with its context. The assay was immunoSEQ multiplex PCR, and TCRdb's table has in-frame clones only and misses some. The sample has approximately 72,000 clones; 70% to 90% are singletons. Germline CDR1 SGHNT, CDR2 YYREEE (reference sequence). This CDR3 comprises 14 residues. V lost 5 bases and J 3 bases, leaving 14 bases between the germline ends. This record belongs to a study of OX40 agonist ivuxolimab in advanced cancers. The sequencing here drew on CD4+ or CD8+ T cells sorted from blood, taken in a trial of the OX40 agonist ivuxolimab. The TCR comes from an adult with an advanced solid tumor such as melanoma, head and neck, liver or kidney cancer. The V call is TRBV5-4, the J call TRBJ1-1; weak D call: TRBD1 (6 bases). The CDR3 DNA follows: TGTGCCAGCAGTCTGGTGGGGGGCCACACTGAAGCTTTCTTT. The encoded protein is CASSLVGGHTEAFF.